The sequence of this T cell receptor beta chain was determined in a study of T-cell reconstitution after alpha-beta-depleted transplantation in children. This clonotype was seen repeatedly, ten times or more. The TCRbeta library was prepared with unique molecular identifiers. TCRdb re-called the PCR reads through MiXCR, storing one row per CDR3 protein. The sample has roughly 500,000 distinct CDR3 sequences, about 10% seen once. Trimming removed 2 bases from V and 6 bases from J; junction bases left unmatched: 7. The CDR3 covers 15 residues. The germline V gene encodes CDR1 DFQATT and CDR2 SNEGSKA (reference sequence).

The chain is built from TRBV20-1 and TRBJ1-6; TRBD1 aligns across 7 bases. This clonotype was obtained from a child younger than 10 with inherited bone marrow failure, due to receive a stem cell transplant. The sequencing used PBMCs, collected before TCRalphabeta/CD19-depleted stem cell transplant. The DNA of the CDR3 is TGCAGTGCTAGAAATCGCCAGGGGGGTAATTCACCCCTCCACTTT. Encoded protein: CSARNRQGGNSPLHF.